This TCR beta chain comes out of a study of blood T cell repertoires in COVID-19. The protocol was immunoSEQ multiplex PCR, while the TCRdb copy is restricted to in-frame clones and leaves out a portion. Among 76,000 or so clones listed, roughly 82% were seen once. The CDR3 runs to 13 residues. Trimming took 5 bases from V and 5 from J, leaving 12 bases between them. Germline-derived CDR1 and CDR2 are SGHAT and FQDESV (reference sequence). The sample was peripheral blood. This sequence originates from a man in his fifties or sixties with acute or convalescent COVID-19. The chain recombines TRBV11-1 with TRBJ1-1, with D perhaps matching TRBD1 (5 bases). The CDR3 is CASSRGEGTEAFF. The CDR3 coding sequence is TGTGCCAGCAGCCGAGGGGAGGGGACTGAAGCTTTCTTT.